The sequence of this TCR beta chain was determined in a study of type 1 and type 2 diabetes patients. Study information: Samples came from type 1 diabetic, type 2 diabetic or nondiabetic people, recruited in China. Sequencing for the whole study yielded 18,976,912 paired-end reads. T cells were magnetically sorted from PBMCs as CD4+ or CD8+ subsets.

Each participant gave approximately 9.6 milliliters of peripheral blood. CDR3 length: 15 residues. Germline-derived CDR1 and CDR2 are SGHTA and FQGNSA. The ends lost 0 bases at V and 2 bases at J; junction bases unmatched: 1. This clonotype was observed a few times. The PCR template was genomic DNA. Amplification of the beta chain CDR3 used 30 forward and 13 reverse multiplex primers. TCRdb independently ran MiXCR on the multiplex PCR reads; one entry per CDR3 protein. The sample lists about 250,000 distinct CDR3 sequences; more than 45% were seen once. The chain joins TRBV7-2 to TRBJ2-3; 8 nucleotides align to TRBD2. The specimen was peripheral blood mononuclear cells (PBMCs). This clonotype was obtained from a man between 18 and 29 years old with type 2 diabetes. The CDR3 sequence: CASSLAGLVTDTQYF. Written as DNA, the CDR3 is TGTGCCAGCAGCTTAGCGGGACTAGTCACAGATACGCAGTATTTT.